This passage covers 17 T cell receptor beta chains from one sample sequenced in a study of blood T cell dynamics during melanoma immunotherapy. TCRdb's copy holds only in-frame clones and misses some; the assay was immunoSEQ multiplex PCR. Among several thousand clones listed, roughly 80% were seen once. Noted time point: pre-treatment baseline. The sequences come from blood, collected from a patient treated with checkpoint blockade. These receptor sequences come from a human donor with melanoma.

This clone showed up just once. The J gene is TRBJ2-7, the V gene TRBV29-1; 12 nucleotides agree with TRBD1. Germline V CDR1 and CDR2: SQVTM, ANQGSEA. The J segment lost 1 base and the V segment lost 7 bases, leaving 5 bases of the junction unmatched. The CDR3 is made up of 14 amino acids. The CDR3 sequence: CSARGQGASYEQYF. The CDR3 DNA is TGCAGCGCCCGGGGACAGGGGGCATCCTACGAGCAGTACTTC.

The gene calls are TRBV25-1 and TRBJ1-6; 8 bases are shared with TRBD1. CDR3 length: 17 amino acids. CDR1 and CDR2 from the germline V gene are MGHDK and SYGVNS. Germline trimming cut 3 bases from V and 5 bases from J; bases unmatched to any gene: 9. In nucleotides, the CDR3 is TGTGCCAGCAGTGACACATTTATGACAGGGGATAATTCACCCCTCCACTTT. It yields the protein CASSDTFMTGDNSPLHF.

This rearrangement joins TRBV6-5 to TRBJ1-1; the D is unclear. CDR1 is MNHEY, CDR2 SVGAGI, per germline. Trimming removed 0 bases from V and 1 base from J, with 6 bases in between. The CDR3 runs to 14 residues. CDR3 protein: CASSYSRENTEAFF. The CDR3 DNA is TGTGCCAGCAGTTACTCAAGGGAGAACACTGAAGCTTTCTTT.

The chain uses TRBV6-5 and TRBJ1-5; D is uncertain. V lost 6 bases and J 2 bases, leaving 11 bases between the germline ends. The CDR3 runs 14 residues. The V gene's germline CDR1 is MNHEY and CDR2 SVGAGI. CDR3 sequence: CASSSRTGNQPQHF. The CDR3 DNA reads as TGTGCCAGCAGCTCCCGGACTGGCAATCAGCCCCAGCATTTT.

This chain connects TRBV10-3 to TRBJ2-7; no clear D. The germline V gene encodes CDR1 ENHRY and CDR2 SYGVKD. Trimming removed 1 base at V and 7 bases at J, with 11 bases between. There are 13 residues in the CDR3. The DNA of the CDR3 is TGTGCCATCAGTGAGTGGAACACCTTTGAGCAGTACTTC. Its protein is CAISEWNTFEQYF.

The chain links TRBV9 to TRBJ2-7; possibly TRBD2 for D (7 bases). Between the trimmed V and J ends, which lost 3 bases and 4 bases, there was a span of 17 bases. The germline V gene has CDR1 SGDLS and CDR2 YYNGEE. CDR3 size: 15 residues. The DNA for the CDR3 is TGTGCCAGCAGCGCCTCCTTCGGGGGGCGATACGAGCAGTACTTC. Encoded protein: CASSASFGGRYEQYF. The entire variable domain, with the rest obtained from reference TRBV9 and TRBJ2-7, is as follows: DSGVTQTPKHLITATGQRVTLRCSPRSGDLSVYWYQQSLDQGLQFLIQYYNGEERAKGNILERFSAQQFPDLHSELNLSSLELGDSALYFCASSASFGGRYEQYFGPGTRLTVT.

The chain employs TRBV5-5 and TRBJ1-1, with 10 nucleotides matching TRBD1. J gave up 4 bases and V 4 bases, and 10 bases lay outside the gene matches. CDR1 and CDR2 from the germline V gene are SGHKS and YYEKEE (reference sequence). The CDR3 runs to 16 residues. In DNA, the CDR3 is TGTGCCAGCAGCCCCCGACAGGGGGCAGGGGGCACTGAAGCTTTCTTT. Translation gives CASSPRQGAGGTEAFF.

V and J are TRBV20-1 and TRBJ2-5; D uncertain. The J call may be mistaken, given a closer DNA end match to TRBJ2-7. Germline V gene data show CDR1 as DFQATT and CDR2 as SNEGSKA (reference sequence). The CDR3 runs 11 residues. The CDR3 nucleotides read TGCAGTGCTAGCGGGCAAAACGAGCAGTACTTC. It is translated as CSASGQNEQYF.

This clone was seen only once. The rearrangement uses TRBV25-1 and TRBJ2-5, with a possible D match to TRBD2 (6 bases). The J call is uncertain, as TRBJ2-7 better fits the DNA end. The germline gives CDR1 MGHDK, CDR2 SYGVNS. This CDR3 has 14 residues. The CDR3 reads CASSAPGSSYEQYF. CDR3 DNA: TGTGCCAGCAGTGCCCCCGGGAGCTCCTACGAGCAGTACTTC.

The genes are TRBV28 and TRBJ2-7; TRBD1 matches 9 bases. Germline V lookup: CDR1 MDHEN, CDR2 SYDVKM. J gave up 4 bases and V 6 bases, and 10 bases lay outside the gene matches. This CDR3 region has 15 residues. CDR3 region: CASSPFTGGLYEQYF. The CDR3 DNA is TGTGCCAGCAGCCCCTTCACAGGGGGCTTGTACGAGCAGTACTTC.

The J gene is TRBJ1-6, the V gene TRBV4-1; no reliable D call. This CDR3 comprises 15 residues. CDR1 is MGHRA and CDR2 is YSYEKL in the germline V gene. Trimming pared 2 bases from V and 7 bases from J, leaving 12 bases between. The CDR3 region has the DNA TGCGCCAGCAGCCAACCATCCCCGTCAAATTCACCCCTCCACTTT. Translated: CASSQPSPSNSPLHF.

The gene calls are TRBV28 and TRBJ2-7, with 7 bases that match TRBD1. CDR3 length: 15 amino acids. J gave up 3 bases and V 6 bases, and 11 bases lay outside the gene matches. Germline V lookup: CDR1 MDHEN, CDR2 SYDVKM. CDR3 nucleotide sequence: TGTGCCAGCAGCTCCGCGACAGGGTGGGGCTACGAGCAGTACTTC. This translates into CASSSATGWGYEQYF.

The gene calls are TRBV7-9 and TRBJ1-6, with 7 bases matching TRBD1. The CDR3 loop spans 14 amino acids. Germline V gene sequence: CDR1 SEHNR, CDR2 FQNEAQ (reference sequence). With 5 bases clipped from V and 6 bases from J, the junction kept 4 bases outside the gene matches. In nucleotides, the CDR3 is TGTGCCAGCAGCCCCGACAGGGCTAATTCACCCCTCCACTTT. Translating gives CASSPDRANSPLHF.

The chain recombines TRBV28 with TRBJ2-7; no firm D call. V lost 5 bases and J lost 3, with 8 bases in between. The CDR3 runs to 12 residues. CDR1 is MDHEN, CDR2 SYDVKM, per germline. In nucleotides, the CDR3 is TGTGCCAGCAGTGAAATCCGCTACGAGCAGTACTTC. Residues: CASSEIRYEQYF. The full variable domain, in which reference TRBV28 and TRBJ2-7 provide the parts outside the CDR3, is DVKVTQSSRYLVKRTGEKVFLECVQDMDHENMFWYRQDPGLGLRLIYFSYDVKMKEKGDIPEGYSVSREKKERFSLILESASTNQTSMYLCASSEIRYEQYFGPGTRLTVT.

This clone was recorded once. The chain has TRBV5-4 and TRBJ2-5; D perhaps matches TRBD2 (5 bases). The V end lost 3 bases, the J end lost 2 bases, and 11 bases lay between the germline ends. Germline V gene sequence: CDR1 SGHNT, CDR2 YYREEE (reference sequence). This CDR3 has 14 residues. The CDR3 sequence is CASSWPAEQETQYF. As DNA, the CDR3 is TGTGCCAGCAGCTGGCCAGCGGAACAAGAGACCCAGTACTTC.

V and J are TRBV27 and TRBJ2-7; D remains ambiguous. This CDR3 spans 10 amino acids. Germline V CDR1 and CDR2: MNHEY, SMNVEV (reference sequence). Trimming took off 8 bases at V and 3 bases at J, with 5 bases between the two ends. The DNA of the CDR3 is TGTGCCAGCGGAGTCTACGAGCAGTACTTC. Translation gives CASGVYEQYF.

The chain is built from TRBV11-3 and TRBJ2-6; maybe TRBD2 (5 bases). Germline V CDR1 and CDR2: SGHNT, YENEEA. This CDR3 contains 14 residues. The V and J ends lost 5 bases and 0 bases respectively, with 5 bases between them. CDR3 loop: CASSRDSGANVLTF. CDR3 DNA sequence: TGTGCCAGCAGCCGGGACTCTGGGGCCAACGTCCTGACTTTC.